These T cell receptor beta chains were read from a single sample in a study of shared clonotypes between healthy human individuals. TCRdb keeps only in-frame clones here, not all; method: immunoSEQ multiplex PCR. Of 2.3 million or so clones in the sample, more than 85% were seen once. The sample consisted of naive CD4+ T cells from PBMCs. These receptor sequences come from a man aged 18 to 29 in good health. Some clones in this sample may be carry-over from other donors' samples. The CDR3 runs from the conserved cysteine through the conserved F or W. D genes are given only for firm matches. Clone size is stated in some rows and not others, as once, few, many or a class when expanded.

CDR3nt	CDR3aa	abundance	v_gene	j_gene	d_gene
TGTGCCAGCTCACCAGTTCGCCAATCCTACGAGCAGTACTTC	CASSPVRQSYEQYF	-	TRBV18	TRBJ2-7	-
TGTGCCAGCAGCCGGGACAGGGCGGACTATGGCTACACCTTC	CASSRDRADYGYTF	-	TRBV6-1	TRBJ1-2	TRBD1
TGTGCCAGCAGTTTGACGGGTAGCGGGAGGGTTACTAGCACAGATACGCAGTATTTT	CASSLTGSGRVTSTDTQYF	-	TRBV28	TRBJ2-3	TRBD2
TGTGCCAGCTCACCGGGACAGGGAGTTGATGGCTACACCTTC	CASSPGQGVDGYTF	-	TRBV18	TRBJ1-2	TRBD1
TGTGCCAGCAGCCTTAGCGGGAGGTCTCCCGGGGAGCTGTTTTTT	CASSLSGRSPGELFF	-	TRBV25-1	TRBJ2-2	TRBD2
TGCGCCAGCAGCTTGCCCGGGACAGGGGATCCGGGGGAACGGGCCCAGTACTTC	CASSLPGTGDPGERAQYF	once	TRBV5-1	TRBJ2-5	TRBD1
TGTGCCAGCAGCTTTCCAGGGGGAGGTCAGCCCCAGCATTTT	CASSFPGGGQPQHF	-	TRBV11-2	TRBJ1-5	TRBD1
TGTGCCAGCAGCCAAACAATAAATCAGCCCCAGCATTTT	CASSQTINQPQHF	-	TRBV7-2	TRBJ1-5	-
TGTGCCAGCAGCAGAGGAGCGGGAGTTGAGGACGAGCAGTACTTC	CASSRGAGVEDEQYF	-	TRBV7-9	TRBJ2-7	TRBD2
TGTGCCAGTAGTTTTGCGGGACCCGCCTACGAGCAGTACTTC	CASSFAGPAYEQYF	-	TRBV19	TRBJ2-7	-
TGTGCCACCCAACCCGGGTCTAACTATGGCTACACCTTC	CATQPGSNYGYTF	-	TRBV28	TRBJ1-2	-
TGTGCCAGCAGCTTAGGATCTTCTGGAAACACCATATATTTT	CASSLGSSGNTIYF	-	TRBV5-8	TRBJ1-3	-
TGTGCCACCCTGACTAGCGGCTCCTACAATGAGCAGTTCTTC	CATLTSGSYNEQFF	-	TRBV28	TRBJ2-1	TRBD2
TGTGCCAGCAGAACCACCGGGGAGCTGTTTTTT	CASRTTGELFF	-	TRBV7-8	TRBJ2-2	-
TGTGCCAGCTCACCCCTGATCGGGACGGACTATGGCTACACCTTC	CASSPLIGTDYGYTF	once	TRBV18	TRBJ1-2	-
TGTGCCAGTACGGACCGGGACACAAAAAAAAGGACCCAGTACTTC	CASTDRDTKKRTQYF	-	TRBV19	TRBJ2-5	-
TGTGCCAGCAGCCGGACAGTAAACTATGGCTACACCTTC	CASSRTVNYGYTF	-	TRBV6-5	TRBJ1-2	-
TGTGCCAGCAGCCCCCGACTAGCGGGAGTTGTGGGGAATGAGCAGTTCTTC	CASSPRLAGVVGNEQFF	-	TRBV9	TRBJ2-1	TRBD2
TGTGCCAGCAGTAAATTGGCGGGGGTTTACGAGCAGTACTTC	CASSKLAGVYEQYF	-	TRBV2	TRBJ2-7	TRBD2
TGTGCCTGGATGTTCGCGGGGGGGAATTCACCCCTCCACTTT	CAWMFAGGNSPLHF	-	TRBV30	TRBJ1-6	-
TGTGCCAGCACCGTGCTTCCCGGGACGCCGAACACCGGGGAGCTGTTTTTT	CASTVLPGTPNTGELFF	-	TRBV5-5	TRBJ2-2	-
TGTGCCAGCAGTTTACTGACTCCCGGGGAGCTGTTTTTT	CASSLLTPGELFF	-	TRBV28	TRBJ2-2	-
TGCGCCAGCAGCCAACCCGACGGGCAAGAGACCCAGTACTTC	CASSQPDGQETQYF	-	TRBV4-1	TRBJ2-5	-
TGTGCCAGCAGCTTAGACCCCTTGGGACTAGAACCCTTGGGGGAGTGCGAGCAGTACTTC	CASSLDPLGLEPLGECEQYF	-	TRBV11-2	TRBJ2-7	TRBD2
TGCGCCAGCAGCCAAGATACCCGGGTTGGGAGCTCCTACGAGCAGTACTTC	CASSQDTRVGSSYEQYF	-	TRBV4-1	TRBJ2-7	-
TGTGCCAGCAGCTTACGGATTGGCGGGAGTGATCCCGAGACCCAGTACTTC	CASSLRIGGSDPETQYF	-	TRBV7-2	TRBJ2-5	TRBD2
TGCGCCAGCACTCGAGGGGGACTAGCGGGAGTGAGTTTCTGGAGAGATACGCAGTATTTT	CASTRGGLAGVSFWRDTQYF	-	TRBV23-1	TRBJ2-3	TRBD2
TGTGCCAGCAAGTGGGGGGGCTCCTCTGATCAGCCCCAGCATTTT	CASKWGGSSDQPQHF	-	TRBV28	TRBJ1-5	-
TGCGCCAGCAGCAGTCAGGGGGACACTGAAGCTTTCTTT	CASSSQGDTEAFF	-	TRBV5-1	TRBJ1-1	TRBD1
TGTGCCAGCAGCTCCGCAGTAGGGGTGAACACTGAAGCTTTCTTT	CASSSAVGVNTEAFF	-	TRBV7-9	TRBJ1-1	-
TGTGCCAGCAGTTACGAGGCCTACGTGGAGCAGTTCTTC	CASSYEAYVEQFF	-	TRBV6-5	TRBJ2-1	-
TGTGCCAGCAGCGTAGCTGGGACAGGGATCACCGGGGAGCTGTTTTTT	CASSVAGTGITGELFF	-	TRBV9	TRBJ2-2	TRBD1
TGTGCCAGCACCCCCCCCAGCTCCTACGAGCAGTACTTC	CASTPPSSYEQYF	-	TRBV6-6	TRBJ2-7	-
TGTGCCTGGAGTGTACAGGTCCCACGACCCTACAATGAGCAGTTCTTC	CAWSVQVPRPYNEQFF	-	TRBV30	TRBJ2-1	-
TGTGCCAGCAGTGATCCAACAGGGGACCAAGAGACCCAGTACTTC	CASSDPTGDQETQYF	-	TRBV25-1	TRBJ2-5	TRBD1